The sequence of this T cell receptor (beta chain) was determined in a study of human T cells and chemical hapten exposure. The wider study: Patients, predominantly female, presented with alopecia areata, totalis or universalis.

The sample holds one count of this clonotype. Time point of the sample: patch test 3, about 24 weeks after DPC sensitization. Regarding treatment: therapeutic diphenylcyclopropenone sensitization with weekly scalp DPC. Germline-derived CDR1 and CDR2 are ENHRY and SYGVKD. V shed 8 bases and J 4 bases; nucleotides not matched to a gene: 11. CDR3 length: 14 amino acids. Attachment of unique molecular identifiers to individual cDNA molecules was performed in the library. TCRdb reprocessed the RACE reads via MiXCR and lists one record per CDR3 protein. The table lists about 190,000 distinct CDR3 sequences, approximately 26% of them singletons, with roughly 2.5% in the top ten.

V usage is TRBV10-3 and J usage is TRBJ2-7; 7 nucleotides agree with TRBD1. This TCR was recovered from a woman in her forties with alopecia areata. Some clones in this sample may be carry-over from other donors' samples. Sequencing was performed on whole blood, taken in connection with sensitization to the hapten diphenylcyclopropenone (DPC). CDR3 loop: CAIRSDRVYYEQYF. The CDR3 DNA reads TGTGCCATCCGGTCCGACAGGGTTTATTACGAGCAGTACTTC.